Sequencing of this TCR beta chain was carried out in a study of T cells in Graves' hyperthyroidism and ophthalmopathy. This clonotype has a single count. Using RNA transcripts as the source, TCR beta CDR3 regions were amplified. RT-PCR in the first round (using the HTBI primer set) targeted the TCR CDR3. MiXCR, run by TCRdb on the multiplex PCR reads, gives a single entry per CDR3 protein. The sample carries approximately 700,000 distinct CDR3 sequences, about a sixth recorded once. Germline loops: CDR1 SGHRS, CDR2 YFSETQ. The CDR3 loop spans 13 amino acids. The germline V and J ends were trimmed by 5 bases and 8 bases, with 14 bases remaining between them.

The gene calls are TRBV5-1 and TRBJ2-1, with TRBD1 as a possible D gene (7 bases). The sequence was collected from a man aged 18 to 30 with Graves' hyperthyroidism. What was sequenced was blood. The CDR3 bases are TGCGCCAGCAGGCCGACAGGGAGGCATGAGCAGTTCTTC. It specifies CASRPTGRHEQFF.